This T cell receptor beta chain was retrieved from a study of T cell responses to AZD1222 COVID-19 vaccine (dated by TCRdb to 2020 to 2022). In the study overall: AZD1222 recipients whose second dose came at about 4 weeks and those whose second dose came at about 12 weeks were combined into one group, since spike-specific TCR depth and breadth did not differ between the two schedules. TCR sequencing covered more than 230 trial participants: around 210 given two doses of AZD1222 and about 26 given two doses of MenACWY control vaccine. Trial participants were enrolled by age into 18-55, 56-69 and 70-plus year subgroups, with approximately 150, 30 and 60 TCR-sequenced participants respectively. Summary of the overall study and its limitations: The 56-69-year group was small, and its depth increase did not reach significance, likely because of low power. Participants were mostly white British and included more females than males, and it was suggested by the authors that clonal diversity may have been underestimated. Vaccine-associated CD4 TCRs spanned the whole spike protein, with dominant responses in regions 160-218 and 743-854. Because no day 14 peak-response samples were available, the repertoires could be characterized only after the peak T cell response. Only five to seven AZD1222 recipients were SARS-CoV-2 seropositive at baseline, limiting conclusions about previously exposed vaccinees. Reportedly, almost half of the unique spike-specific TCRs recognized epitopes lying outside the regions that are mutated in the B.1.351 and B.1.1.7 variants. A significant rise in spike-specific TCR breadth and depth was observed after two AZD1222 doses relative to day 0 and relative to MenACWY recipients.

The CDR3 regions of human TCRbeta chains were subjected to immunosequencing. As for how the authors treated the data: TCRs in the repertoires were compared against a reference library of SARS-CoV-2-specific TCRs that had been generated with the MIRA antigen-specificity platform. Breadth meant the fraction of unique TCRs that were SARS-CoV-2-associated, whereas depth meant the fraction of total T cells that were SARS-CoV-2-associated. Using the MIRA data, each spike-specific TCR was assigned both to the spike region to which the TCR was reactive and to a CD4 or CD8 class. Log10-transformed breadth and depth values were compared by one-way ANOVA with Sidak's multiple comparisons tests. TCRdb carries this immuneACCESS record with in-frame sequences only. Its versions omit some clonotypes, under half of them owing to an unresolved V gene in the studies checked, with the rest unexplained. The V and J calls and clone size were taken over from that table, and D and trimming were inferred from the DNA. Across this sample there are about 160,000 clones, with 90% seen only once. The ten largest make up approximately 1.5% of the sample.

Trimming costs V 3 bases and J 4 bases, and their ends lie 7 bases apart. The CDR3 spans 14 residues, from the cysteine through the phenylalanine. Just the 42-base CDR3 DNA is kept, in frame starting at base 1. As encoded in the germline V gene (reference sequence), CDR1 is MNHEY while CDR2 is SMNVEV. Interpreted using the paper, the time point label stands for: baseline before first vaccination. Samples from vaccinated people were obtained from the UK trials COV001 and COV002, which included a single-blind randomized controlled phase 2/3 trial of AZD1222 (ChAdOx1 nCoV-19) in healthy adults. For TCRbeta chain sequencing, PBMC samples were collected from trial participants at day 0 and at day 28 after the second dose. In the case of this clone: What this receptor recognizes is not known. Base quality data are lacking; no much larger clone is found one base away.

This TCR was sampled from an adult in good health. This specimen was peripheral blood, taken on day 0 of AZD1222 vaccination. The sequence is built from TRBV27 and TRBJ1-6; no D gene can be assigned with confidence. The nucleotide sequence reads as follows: TGTGCCAGCAGTTTGGGATATTATAATTCACCCCTCCACTTT. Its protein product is CASSLGYYNSPLHF.